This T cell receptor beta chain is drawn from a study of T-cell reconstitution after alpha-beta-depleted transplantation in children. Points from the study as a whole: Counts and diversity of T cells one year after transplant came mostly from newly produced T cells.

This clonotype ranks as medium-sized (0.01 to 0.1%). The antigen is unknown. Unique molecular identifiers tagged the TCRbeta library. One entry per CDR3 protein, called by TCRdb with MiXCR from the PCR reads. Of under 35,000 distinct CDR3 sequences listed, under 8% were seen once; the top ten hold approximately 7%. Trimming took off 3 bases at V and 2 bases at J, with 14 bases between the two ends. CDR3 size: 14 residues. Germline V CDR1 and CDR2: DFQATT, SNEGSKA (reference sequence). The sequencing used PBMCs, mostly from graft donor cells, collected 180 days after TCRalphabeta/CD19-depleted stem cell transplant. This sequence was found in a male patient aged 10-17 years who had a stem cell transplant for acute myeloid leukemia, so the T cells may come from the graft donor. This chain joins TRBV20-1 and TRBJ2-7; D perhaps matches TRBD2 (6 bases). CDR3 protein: CSASTGRPPYEQYF. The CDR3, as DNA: TGCAGTGCTAGCACGGGGAGGCCCCCCTACGAGCAGTACTTC.